The following is a TCR beta chain sequence with its context. The germline V gene has CDR1 SGHRS and CDR2 YFSETQ. J lost 6 bases, V lost 0 bases, and 8 bases had no gene match. The CDR3 is made up of 16 amino acids. The sample is drawn from a study of blood T cell repertoires in COVID-19. How the authors handled the data: Reference gene primer amplification gave nucleated cell count estimates. Here immunoSEQ multiplex PCR was the method, and the copy in TCRdb shows in-frame clones only, minus some. That table gives V, J and clone size, and the DNA gave D and trimming. The sample includes 150,000 to 200,000 clones, 80% to 90% seen only once; the top ten take around 8.6%.

The sequence was collected from a man aged 50 to 60 with active or convalescent COVID-19. The sequencing input was peripheral blood. The chain recombines TRBV5-1 with TRBJ2-2; 7 positions match TRBD2. This chain's CDR3 is CASSLEPQGGAGELFF. CDR3 bases: TGCGCCAGCAGCTTGGAACCGCAGGGAGGGGCCGGGGAGCTGTTTTTT.